This TCR beta chain was recovered during a study of T cell responses to AZD1222 COVID-19 vaccine. Overall study findings and caveats: Only a handful of AZD1222 recipients were seropositive at baseline.

Pooling of second doses given at about 4 or about 12 weeks was done. On this clone itself: Its antigen is as yet unknown.

This table comes from immunoSEQ multiplex PCR, and its TCRdb copy is limited to in-frame clones, with some not included. The data hold 150,000 to 200,000 clones, with roughly 92% observed a single time. This material consisted of peripheral blood, taken 28 days after the second AZD1222 dose. The receptor was isolated from an adult who received the AZD1222 COVID-19 vaccine.

The CDR3 nucleotides read TGTGCCAGCAGCTTTAGCGGGACCCGCACAGATACGCAGTATTTT. It encodes CASSFSGTRTDTQYF. This chain joins TRBV7-3 and TRBJ2-3; 8 bases line up with TRBD2. Trimming took 3 bases from V and 1 from J; bases not matched to a gene: 3. CDR1 SGHTA and CDR2 FQGTGA come from the germline V gene. CDR3 length: 15 residues.